This TCR beta chain was recorded in a study of T cell changes during pregnancy in multiple sclerosis. Assay used: immunoSEQ multiplex PCR; TCRdb lists only in-frame clones, some missing. The profile shows roughly 110,000 clones, 85% to 95% of them singletons. Sequencing was performed on peripheral blood, taken in the third trimester of pregnancy. The origin of this receptor is a female donor in good health, enrolled as a control in a pregnancy study.

CDR3 DNA: TGTGCCAGCAGCTCAACGGTGGGGCAGACTGTTCTAGGGGAGCTGTTTTTT. Translating gives CASSSTVGQTVLGELFF. The chain employs TRBV7-9 and TRBJ2-2, with D possibly matching TRBD1 (5 bases). V was clipped by 4 bases and J by 8 bases, with 23 bases between them. The CDR3 has 17 amino acids. The V gene's germline CDR1 is SEHNR and CDR2 FQNEAQ (reference sequence).